The 27 T cell receptor beta chains given below trace back to one sample, sequenced in a study of post-analysis software for immune sequencing data. Points from the study as a whole: Five or six TRBV segments, TRBV5-6, TRBV5-1 and TRBV20-1 among them, were found more frequent in patients than controls.

The antigens these receptors bind are not known. Included in the TCR beta cDNA libraries were unique molecular identifiers. From the PCR reads, TCRdb called clonotypes with MiXCR, one entry per CDR3 protein. Among over 250,000 distinct CDR3 sequences listed, around 34% were seen once. The sequenced sample consisted of blood. The source of these receptors is a girl between 10 and 17 years old with multiple sclerosis.

With regard to this clonotype: A much larger clone lies one base from this, so it may be a read error. This CDR3 is CASSLLAVGLAGYTSYNEQVF. CDR3 bases: TGTGCCAGCAGTTTATTAGCGGTGGGGCTAGCGGGGTATACGTCCTACAATGAGCAGGTCTTC. J is TRBJ2-1 and V is TRBV27; 9 bases fit TRBD2. The CDR3 has 21 amino acids. CDR1 and CDR2 from the germline V gene are MNHEY and SMNVEV (reference sequence).

This clonotype was counted between two and nine times. This rearrangement joins TRBV7-2 to TRBJ2-3; the D gene is possibly TRBD1 (5 bases). Germline CDR1 and CDR2: SGHTA and FQGNSA. Trimming took 1 base from V and 3 from J, leaving 8 bases between them. CDR3 size: 14 residues. The CDR3 reads CASSLVGVTDTQYF. In DNA, the CDR3 is TGTGCCAGCAGCTTAGTAGGGGTGACAGATACGCAGTATTTT.

This clonotype showed up many times. The J gene is TRBJ2-1, the V gene TRBV4-1, with D unresolved. V was shortened by 0 bases and J by 1 base, with 4 bases between the two germline ends. This CDR3 has 14 residues. The germline V gene encodes CDR1 MGHRA and CDR2 YSYEKL. The CDR3 DNA sequence: TGCGCCAGCAGCCAAGAAGGATCCTACAATGAGCAGTTCTTC. As protein: CASSQEGSYNEQFF.

The chain combines TRBV20-1 with TRBJ2-5, with TRBD2 matching over 10 bases. The V and J ends lost 7 bases and 2 bases, in that order; junction bases with no gene match: 7. Per germline, CDR1 DFQATT and CDR2 SNEGSKA (reference sequence). The CDR3 runs to 14 residues. The CDR3 protein is CSVLAAGGQETQYF. The DNA for the CDR3 is TGCAGTGTCCTGGCAGCGGGAGGGCAAGAGACCCAGTACTTC.

The sample holds one count of this clonotype. The V gene is TRBV7-2, the J gene TRBJ2-1; D gene ambiguous. CDR1 is SGHTA, CDR2 FQGNSA, per germline. Between the trimmed V and J ends, which lost 1 base and 5 bases, there was a span of 12 bases. This CDR3 has 15 amino acids. CDR3 in amino acids: CASSLGVGSHNEQFF. As DNA, the CDR3 is TGTGCCAGCAGCTTAGGAGTGGGATCCCACAATGAGCAGTTCTTC.

The V gene is TRBV5-1, the J gene TRBJ2-1; D is perhaps TRBD2 (6 bases). With 0 bases removed from V and 9 bases from J, the gap between germline ends came to 10 bases. CDR1 is SGHRS and CDR2 is YFSETQ in the germline V gene. This CDR3 comprises 13 residues. CDR3 sequence: CASSLVGGTEQFF. In DNA, the CDR3 is TGCGCCAGCAGCTTGGTCGGGGGAACTGAGCAGTTCTTC.

A word on this clonotype: Germline and junction disagree at one end, which may indicate a read error. The chain combines TRBV27 with TRBJ1-6; perhaps TRBD1 as D (6 bases). CDR1 is MNHEY and CDR2 is SMNVEV in the germline V gene (reference sequence). The CDR3 contains 14 residues. In DNA, the CDR3 is TGTGCCGGCAGTTTATGGGGGGCAAATTCACCCCTCCACTTT. Translation gives CAGSLWGANSPLHF.

Regarding this clonotype: A much larger clone differs from this one at a single base, so this may be a read error. This rearrangement joins TRBV10-3 to TRBJ2-7; 7 nucleotides agree with TRBD2. The CDR3 loop spans 13 amino acids. Germline V gene data show CDR1 as ENHRY and CDR2 as SYGVKD. Losses at the gene ends were 9 bases for V and 7 bases for J; bases not matched to a gene: 12. This chain's CDR3 is CAISNGLEGEQYF. The CDR3 nucleotides are TGTGCCATAAGTAACGGACTAGAGGGTGAGCAGTACTTC.

In regard to this clonotype: One base away lies a much larger clone, so this may be a sequencing read error. The V gene is TRBV2, the J gene TRBJ2-1, with a tentative D call TRBD2 (5 bases). The better agreement between TRBJ2-7 and the DNA end casts doubt on the J call. CDR3 length equals 14 residues. Germline CDR1 is SNHLY and CDR2 is FYNNEI. CDR3 region: CASSEVKTGNEQYF. The CDR3 nucleotides read TGTGCCAGCAGTGAAGTGAAGACGGGGAATGAGCAGTACTTC.

A single count supports this clonotype. This chain connects TRBV15 to TRBJ2-2; maybe TRBD2 (6 bases). The germline V gene encodes CDR1 LNHNV and CDR2 YYDKDF (reference sequence). CDR3 size: 17 residues. V lost 0 bases, J lost 4 bases, and 15 bases lay in between. The CDR3 reads CATSRDGRRTGTGELFF. In DNA, the CDR3 is TGTGCCACCAGCAGAGATGGGAGGAGGACTGGCACCGGGGAGCTGTTTTTT.

Of note for this clonotype: A read error may explain this, as a much larger clone is one base away. The V and J genes are TRBV7-2 and TRBJ2-7; 9 positions agree with TRBD1. The germline CDR1 and CDR2 sequences are SGHTA and FQGNSA. The CDR3 totals 15 residues. The CDR3 sequence: CAGSHTGGPLYEQYF. The CDR3 DNA sequence: TGTGCCGGCAGCCATACAGGGGGCCCCCTCTACGAGCAGTACTTC.

This clonotype occurred a few times. This chain uses TRBV13 with TRBJ2-7; possibly TRBD2 for D (5 bases). The CDR3 totals 15 residues. Between the trimmed V and J ends, which lost 3 bases and 1 base, there was a span of 13 bases. Germline V gene lookup returns CDR1 PRHDT and CDR2 FYEKMQ (reference sequence). Written as DNA, the CDR3 is TGTGCCAGCAGCTTCGGTCCCGGGAATTCCTACGAGCAGTACTTC. Residues: CASSFGPGNSYEQYF.

In this sample, this clonotype turned up a few times. This sequence joins TRBV4-3 and TRBJ2-7; D unclear. The CDR3 has 15 residues. Germline values: CDR1 LGHNA, CDR2 YSLEER. Trimming stripped 0 bases from V and 1 base from J, with 10 bases between. The DNA for the CDR3 is TGCGCCAGCAGCCAAGACATTGGCAAATCCTACGAGCAGTACTTC. Protein product: CASSQDIGKSYEQYF.

Regarding this clonotype: A much bigger clone sits one base away, suggesting this may be a read error. The chain combines TRBV29-1 with TRBJ2-5, with D possibly being TRBD2 (5 bases). Germline assignment: CDR1 SQVTM and CDR2 ANQGSEA. V dropped 0 bases and J dropped 11 bases, with 19 bases sitting between them. The CDR3 is made up of 14 amino acids. The CDR3 DNA reads TGCAGCGTTGAAGATAGGTTAGGCTACTGCGGGCAGTACTTC. This encodes CSVEDRLGYCGQYF.

The rearrangement uses TRBV5-1 and TRBJ2-7; 12 nucleotides match TRBD2. The germline V gene encodes CDR1 SGHRS and CDR2 YFSETQ. Trimming removed 0 bases from V and 2 bases from J; junction bases left unmatched: 6. CDR3 length equals 17 residues. As DNA, the CDR3 is TGCGCCAGCAGCTTGGGGGTACTAGCGGGAGGAACCTACGAGCAGTACTTC. This codes for CASSLGVLAGGTYEQYF.

The V gene is TRBV12-3 or TRBV12-4, the J gene TRBJ2-5; D unresolved. Trimming took 6 bases from V and 13 from J, leaving 18 bases between them. The CDR3 has 12 amino acids. The CDR3 is CASSQEDGLAYF. Written as DNA, the CDR3 is TGTGCCAGCAGCCAAGAGGACGGCTTAGCGTACTTC.

About this clonotype: A much larger clone is a single base away; this may be a read error. The chain has TRBV4-1 and TRBJ2-2; D possibly corresponds to TRBD2 (5 bases). Germline loops: CDR1 MGHRA, CDR2 YSYEKL. The CDR3 contains 14 residues. CDR3 amino acids: CASSQGANTGERFF. CDR3 nucleotide sequence: TGCGCCAGCAGCCAAGGGGCTAACACCGGGGAGCGGTTTTTT.

This clonotype was seen repeatedly, ten times or more. The genes are TRBV20-1 and TRBJ1-5; weak D call: TRBD1 (6 bases). The V gene's germline CDR1 is DFQATT and CDR2 SNEGSKA (reference sequence). This CDR3 has 13 amino acids. V was shortened by 0 bases and J by 4 bases, with 7 bases between the two germline ends. This CDR3 is CSAREQGNQPQHF. The CDR3 nucleotides read TGCAGTGCTAGAGAACAGGGAAATCAGCCCCAGCATTTT.

The V and J genes are TRBV28 and TRBJ1-1; 9 bases fit TRBD1. Germline CDR1 and CDR2: MDHEN and SYDVKM. This CDR3 contains 14 residues. V was clipped by 1 base and J by 7 bases; unmatched bases: 4. CDR3 DNA: TGTGCCAGCAGTTTATCCTACAGGGGGCATGAAGCTTTCTTT. This encodes CASSLSYRGHEAFF.

Many counts were recorded for this clonotype. This sequence joins TRBV24-1 and TRBJ1-2; D call uncertain. Germline V gene sequence: CDR1 KGHDR, CDR2 SFDVKD. CDR3 length equals 15 residues. Trimming took 3 bases from V and 8 from J, leaving 18 bases between them. The chain's CDR3 is CATSDPDGRSGGYTF. As DNA, the CDR3 is TGTGCCACCAGTGATCCGGACGGGAGGTCTGGAGGCTACACCTTC.

This clonotype was seen repeatedly, ten times or more. The rearrangement uses TRBV20-1 and TRBJ2-6; 8 bases match TRBD1. The V segment lost 2 bases and the J segment 2 bases; nucleotides outside the gene matches: 14. The CDR3 is 19 residues long. The germline V gene encodes CDR1 DFQATT and CDR2 SNEGSKA (reference sequence). CDR3 coding DNA: TGCAGTGCTAGACCAAATTTGGGCAGGGGGCCCACTGGGGCCAACGTCCTGACTTTC. Translated: CSARPNLGRGPTGANVLTF.

The V call is TRBV20-1, the J call TRBJ2-7, with 13 positions matching TRBD2. Germline V gene lookup returns CDR1 DFQATT and CDR2 SNEGSKA (reference sequence). The CDR3 contains 14 residues. With V trimmed by 6 bases and J by 2 bases, 4 bases remained unmatched. CDR3 loop: CSAKGLAGTYEQYF. The CDR3 coding sequence is TGCAGTGCGAAGGGACTAGCGGGGACCTACGAGCAGTACTTC.

This clonotype has ten or more counts. This chain joins TRBV4-2 and TRBJ2-6; D is unclear. Germline V gives CDR1 LGHNA, CDR2 YNFKEQ. V was clipped by 1 base and J by 1 base, with 5 bases between them. The CDR3 totals 15 residues. The DNA of the CDR3 is TGTGCCAGCAGCCAAGTGTGGTCTGGGGCCAACGTCCTGACTTTC. Amino acid sequence: CASSQVWSGANVLTF.

A note on this clonotype: This may be a read error: a much more frequent sequence differs by one nucleotide. V and J are TRBV12-3 or TRBV12-4 and TRBJ1-4, with D perhaps matching TRBD1 (6 bases). This CDR3 is built from 15 residues. For the CDR3, the DNA is TGTGCCAGCAGTGAGGGGGGTGGCGGAAATGAAGAACTGTTTTTT. Encoded protein: CASSEGGGGNEELFF.

This clonotype occurred a few times. The chain has TRBV28 and TRBJ1-2; TRBD1 is a possible D gene (5 bases). The length of the CDR3 is 15 residues. CDR1 is MDHEN, CDR2 SYDVKM, per germline. V was clipped by 2 bases and J by 7 bases, with 17 bases between them. Written as DNA, the CDR3 is TGTGCCAGCAGTTTAACTGGCAGGGCGTTCCGTGGCTACACCTTC. This codes for CASSLTGRAFRGYTF.

The V and J genes are TRBV5-1 and TRBJ1-1; weak D call: TRBD1 (5 bases). Germline loops: CDR1 SGHRS, CDR2 YFSETQ. This CDR3 has 14 amino acids. With 5 bases removed from V and 1 base from J, the gap between germline ends came to 12 bases. CDR3 nucleotide sequence: TGCGCCAGCAGGCCAACAGGTCCGAACACTGAAGCTTTCTTT. Its protein is CASRPTGPNTEAFF. The variable domain in full, with the rest retrieved from reference TRBV5-1 and TRBJ1-1, is KAGVTQTPRYLIKTRGQQVTLSCSPISGHRSVSWYQQTPGQGLQFLFEYFSETQRNKGNFPGRFSGRQFSNSRSEMNVSTLELGDSALYLCASRPTGPNTEAFFGQGTRLTVV.

Many counts were recorded for this clonotype. The V call is TRBV6-6, the J call TRBJ1-2; D remains ambiguous. Looked up from germline, CDR1 is MNHNY and CDR2 is SVGAGI (reference sequence). The CDR3 runs 11 residues. V gave up 0 bases and J gave up 8 bases, with 4 bases separating them. The CDR3, as DNA: TGTGCCAGCAGTTACTCGGAGGGCTACACCTTC. It codes for CASSYSEGYTF.